The clone carrying this TCR beta chain was counted a few times. TCRdb passed the RT-PCR reads through MiXCR, listing each CDR3 protein once. The repertoire holds 160,000 or so distinct CDR3 sequences, 9.5% to 13% seen once, with over 10% in the top ten. This specimen comes from a study of response to subunit inactivated influenza vaccine. V shed 1 base and J shed 0 bases, with 10 bases lying between them. Germline CDR1 is SGHTA and CDR2 is FQGNSA. This CDR3 has 16 amino acids. The sequences come from non-naive T cells sorted from PBMCs, collected about 6 weeks after vaccination. This receptor was obtained from a man aged 50 or older who received an inactivated influenza vaccine. This sequence joins TRBV7-2 and TRBJ2-1; D remains ambiguous. Here the CDR3 DNA reads TGTGCCAGCAGCTTAGGCTATGCGAGCTCCTACAATGAGCAGTTCTTC. Translated, it gives CASSLGYASSYNEQFF.